Listed below are T cell receptor beta chains from one sample, sequenced in a study of OX40 agonist ivuxolimab in advanced cancers. Here immunoSEQ multiplex PCR was the method, and the copy in TCRdb shows in-frame clones only, minus some. The table shows approximately 65,000 clones, with around nine tenths occurring only once. The specimen comprised CD4+ or CD8+ T cells sorted from blood, sampled in a trial of the OX40 agonist ivuxolimab. The receptor source for this set is an adult with an advanced solid tumor such as melanoma, head and neck, liver or kidney cancer. Both conserved end residues are part of each CDR3. D genes are given only for firm matches. Not all rows give a size; the values are once, few, many and, for expanded clones, a class.

abundance: -; d_gene: TRBD1; v_gene: TRBV7-2; j_gene: TRBJ2-2; CDR3aa: CASSSPHRGSMTGELFF; CDR3nt: TGTGCCAGCAGCTCGCCCCACAGGGGGTCTATGACCGGGGAGCTGTTTTTT
abundance: -; d_gene: -; v_gene: TRBV11-2; j_gene: TRBJ2-6; CDR3aa: CASSLDLGGATGANVLTF; CDR3nt: TGTGCCAGCAGCTTAGATCTCGGGGGCGCTACCGGGGCCAACGTCCTGACTTTC
abundance: once; d_gene: -; v_gene: TRBV5-5; j_gene: TRBJ2-7; CDR3aa: CASSFSPGSSYEQYF; CDR3nt: TGTGCCAGCAGCTTTTCACCAGGGAGCTCCTACGAGCAGTACTTC
abundance: once; d_gene: -; v_gene: TRBV5-1; j_gene: TRBJ2-5; CDR3aa: CASSLAVGEETQYF; CDR3nt: TGCGCCAGCAGCTTGGCCGTGGGGGAAGAGACCCAGTACTTC
abundance: -; d_gene: TRBD1; v_gene: TRBV27; j_gene: TRBJ1-6; CDR3aa: CASSYRGSYNSPLHF; CDR3nt: TGTGCCAGCAGTTACAGGGGCTCCTATAATTCACCCCTCCACTTT
abundance: -; d_gene: -; v_gene: TRBV28; j_gene: TRBJ1-2; CDR3aa: CASSSGLSYGYTF; CDR3nt: TGTGCCAGCAGTTCCGGGCTCTCCTATGGCTACACCTTC
abundance: -; d_gene: -; v_gene: TRBV5-1; j_gene: TRBJ2-2; CDR3aa: CASSLDGPNTGELFF; CDR3nt: TGCGCCAGCAGCTTGGATGGCCCTAACACCGGGGAGCTGTTTTTT
abundance: -; d_gene: -; v_gene: TRBV6-5; j_gene: TRBJ2-2; CDR3aa: CASRGGRELFF; CDR3nt: TGTGCCAGCAGGGGCGGGCGGGAGCTGTTTTTT
abundance: -; d_gene: -; v_gene: TRBV6-6; j_gene: TRBJ2-5; CDR3aa: CASRDSDSQETQYF; CDR3nt: TGTGCCAGCCGTGACAGCGACTCGCAAGAGACCCAGTACTTC
abundance: -; d_gene: TRBD2; v_gene: TRBV7-2; j_gene: TRBJ2-3; CDR3aa: CASMLSGRGGTTDTQYF; CDR3nt: TGTGCCAGCATGCTCTCTGGGCGGGGGGGTACTACAGATACGCAGTATTTT
abundance: -; d_gene: TRBD1; v_gene: TRBV7-2; j_gene: TRBJ2-3; CDR3aa: CASSPQPRGRTDTQYF; CDR3nt: TGTGCCAGCAGCCCCCAACCCAGGGGGCGGACAGATACGCAGTATTTT
abundance: -; d_gene: TRBD1; v_gene: TRBV5-1; j_gene: TRBJ1-1; CDR3aa: CASSLGTGNTEAFF; CDR3nt: TGCGCCAGCAGCTTGGGGACAGGGAACACTGAAGCTTTCTTT
abundance: -; d_gene: TRBD1; v_gene: TRBV18; j_gene: TRBJ1-2; CDR3aa: CASSSDRVANYGYTF; CDR3nt: TGTGCCAGCTCCTCTGACAGGGTCGCTAACTATGGCTACACCTTC
abundance: -; d_gene: TRBD1; v_gene: TRBV25-1; j_gene: TRBJ1-1; CDR3aa: CASSRGFEAFF; CDR3nt: TGTGCCAGCAGCAGGGGGTTTGAAGCTTTCTTT
abundance: few; d_gene: TRBD2; v_gene: TRBV7-6; j_gene: TRBJ2-2; CDR3aa: CASSSRGLANTGELFF; CDR3nt: TGTGCCAGCAGCTCGAGAGGACTAGCGAACACCGGGGAGCTGTTTTTT
abundance: -; d_gene: -; v_gene: TRBV9; j_gene: TRBJ1-1; CDR3aa: CASSPPVFPREAFF; CDR3nt: TGTGCCAGCAGCCCGCCGGTTTTTCCCCGTGAAGCTTTCTTT
abundance: -; d_gene: -; v_gene: TRBV5-1; j_gene: TRBJ2-3; CDR3aa: CASSLAGVGFSDTQYF; CDR3nt: TGCGCCAGCAGCTTGGCCGGGGTGGGGTTTTCAGATACGCAGTATTTT
abundance: -; d_gene: -; v_gene: TRBV7-2; j_gene: TRBJ1-5; CDR3aa: CASSLGEVGNQPQHF; CDR3nt: TGTGCCAGCAGCTTAGGTGAGGTAGGCAATCAGCCCCAGCATTTT
abundance: -; d_gene: -; v_gene: TRBV5-1; j_gene: TRBJ1-2; CDR3aa: CASSPSEMYGYTF; CDR3nt: TGCGCCAGCAGCCCTAGTGAGATGTATGGCTACACCTTC
abundance: -; d_gene: TRBD1; v_gene: TRBV18; j_gene: TRBJ2-7; CDR3aa: CASSPTNRGRYEQYF; CDR3nt: TGTGCCAGCTCACCCACGAACAGGGGGCGATACGAGCAGTACTTC
abundance: -; d_gene: TRBD1; v_gene: TRBV4-3; j_gene: TRBJ1-2; CDR3aa: CASSQARDRGRYGYTF; CDR3nt: TGCGCCAGCAGCCAAGCGCGGGACAGGGGGAGATATGGCTACACCTTC
abundance: -; d_gene: TRBD1; v_gene: TRBV19; j_gene: TRBJ1-5; CDR3aa: CASSITGEGNQPQHF; CDR3nt: TGTGCCAGTAGTATAACAGGGGAAGGCAATCAGCCCCAGCATTTT
abundance: -; d_gene: TRBD1; v_gene: TRBV5-1; j_gene: TRBJ2-3; CDR3aa: CASSVTGQGRGDTQYF; CDR3nt: TGCGCCAGCAGCGTCACGGGACAGGGGAGGGGAGATACGCAGTATTTT
abundance: -; d_gene: -; v_gene: TRBV5-1; j_gene: TRBJ2-5; CDR3aa: CASSPQGGQETQYF; CDR3nt: TGCGCCAGCAGCCCTCAGGGTGGCCAAGAGACCCAGTACTTC
abundance: -; d_gene: -; v_gene: TRBV10-3; j_gene: TRBJ1-3; CDR3aa: CAIRPLPGRSGNTIYF; CDR3nt: TGTGCCATCAGGCCTCTCCCGGGGCGCTCTGGAAACACCATATATTTT
abundance: -; d_gene: -; v_gene: TRBV19; j_gene: TRBJ1-2; CDR3aa: CASSMSGYGYTF; CDR3nt: TGTGCCAGTAGTATGTCGGGGTATGGCTACACCTTC
abundance: -; d_gene: -; v_gene: TRBV7-9; j_gene: TRBJ2-6; CDR3aa: CASSATRSGANVLTF; CDR3nt: TGTGCCAGCAGCGCAACACGCTCTGGGGCCAACGTCCTGACTTTC
abundance: -; d_gene: -; v_gene: TRBV6-1; j_gene: TRBJ1-1; CDR3aa: CASRDHRATEAFF; CDR3nt: TGTGCCAGCAGAGACCACAGGGCCACTGAAGCTTTCTTT
abundance: -; d_gene: -; v_gene: TRBV10-1; j_gene: TRBJ2-1; CDR3aa: CASSEYGTEQFF; CDR3nt: TGCGCCAGCAGTGAGTACGGGACCGAGCAGTTCTTC
abundance: once; d_gene: -; v_gene: TRBV30; j_gene: TRBJ1-5; CDR3aa: CAWSVRGPDQHF; CDR3nt: TGTGCCTGGAGTGTTCGTGGGCCCGACCAGCATTTT
abundance: -; d_gene: -; v_gene: TRBV28; j_gene: TRBJ1-5; CDR3aa: CASSLWGGADNSNQPQHF; CDR3nt: TGTGCCAGCAGTTTATGGGGGGGGGCTGATAATAGCAATCAGCCCCAGCATTTT
abundance: -; d_gene: -; v_gene: TRBV7-6; j_gene: TRBJ1-1; CDR3aa: CASSSNARDTEAFF; CDR3nt: TGTGCCAGCAGCTCGAACGCACGGGACACTGAAGCTTTCTTT
abundance: -; d_gene: TRBD1; v_gene: TRBV27; j_gene: TRBJ1-5; CDR3aa: CASSSYSSGGTSFRDQPQHF; CDR3nt: TGTGCCAGCAGTTCCTATTCTTCAGGGGGTACGTCCTTCAGGGATCAGCCCCAGCATTTT
abundance: -; d_gene: -; v_gene: TRBV10-3; j_gene: TRBJ2-2; CDR3aa: CATGRWGFGELFF; CDR3nt: TGTGCCACCGGACGGTGGGGATTCGGGGAGCTGTTTTTT
abundance: -; d_gene: -; v_gene: TRBV7-8; j_gene: TRBJ1-5; CDR3aa: CASSVGQVNQPQHF; CDR3nt: TGTGCCAGCTCGGTCGGACAAGTCAATCAGCCCCAGCATTTT
abundance: -; d_gene: TRBD1; v_gene: TRBV29-1; j_gene: TRBJ1-6; CDR3aa: CSVWAGTENSPLHF; CDR3nt: TGCAGCGTCTGGGCTGGGACAGAAAATTCACCCCTCCACTTT
abundance: -; d_gene: TRBD2; v_gene: TRBV5-4; j_gene: TRBJ2-2; CDR3aa: CASSEGSGANTGELFF; CDR3nt: TGTGCCAGCAGCGAGGGAAGCGGGGCCAACACCGGGGAGCTGTTTTTT